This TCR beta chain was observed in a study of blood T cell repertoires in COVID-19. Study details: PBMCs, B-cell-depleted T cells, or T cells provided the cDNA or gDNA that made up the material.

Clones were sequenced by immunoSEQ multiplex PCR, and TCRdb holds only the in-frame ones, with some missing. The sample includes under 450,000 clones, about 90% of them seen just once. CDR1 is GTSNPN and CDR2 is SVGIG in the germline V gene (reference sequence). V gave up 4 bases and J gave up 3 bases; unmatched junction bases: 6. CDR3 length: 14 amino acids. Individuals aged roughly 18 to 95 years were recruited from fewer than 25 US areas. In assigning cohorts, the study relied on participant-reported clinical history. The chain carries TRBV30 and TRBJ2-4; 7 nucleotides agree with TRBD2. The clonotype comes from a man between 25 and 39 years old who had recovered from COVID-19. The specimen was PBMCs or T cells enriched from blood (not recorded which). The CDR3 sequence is CAWNRGGGKNIQYF. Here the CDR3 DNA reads TGTGCCTGGAACCGTGGCGGGGGCAAAAACATTCAGTACTTC.